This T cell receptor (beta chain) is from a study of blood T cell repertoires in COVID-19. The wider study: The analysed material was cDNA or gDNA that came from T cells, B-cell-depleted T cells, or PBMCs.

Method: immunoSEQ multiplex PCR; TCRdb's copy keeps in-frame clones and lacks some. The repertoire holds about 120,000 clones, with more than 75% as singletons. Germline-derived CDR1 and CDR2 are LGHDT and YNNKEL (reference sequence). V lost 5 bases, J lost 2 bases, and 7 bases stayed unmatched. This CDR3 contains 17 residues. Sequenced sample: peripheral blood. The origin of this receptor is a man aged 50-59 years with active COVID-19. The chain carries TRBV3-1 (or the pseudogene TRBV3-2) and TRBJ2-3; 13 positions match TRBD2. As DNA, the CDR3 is TGTGCCAGCAGCTCCGGACTAGCGGGAGTTACCACAGATACGCAGTATTTT. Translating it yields CASSSGLAGVTTDTQYF.